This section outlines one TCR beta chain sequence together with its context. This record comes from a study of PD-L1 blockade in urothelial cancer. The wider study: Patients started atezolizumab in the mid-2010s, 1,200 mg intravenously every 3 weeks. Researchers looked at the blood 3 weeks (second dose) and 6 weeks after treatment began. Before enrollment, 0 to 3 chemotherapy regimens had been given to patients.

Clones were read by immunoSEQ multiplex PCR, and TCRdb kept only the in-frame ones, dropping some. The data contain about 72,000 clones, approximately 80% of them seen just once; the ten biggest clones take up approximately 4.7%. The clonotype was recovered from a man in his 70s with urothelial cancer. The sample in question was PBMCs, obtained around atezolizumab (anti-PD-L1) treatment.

CDR3 amino acids: CASSIRQGPYEQYF. CDR3 bases: TGTGCCAGTAGTATTCGGCAGGGTCCCTACGAGCAGTACTTC. The chain links TRBV19 to TRBJ2-7; possibly TRBD1 for D (5 bases). Trimming cost V 3 bases and J 2 bases, with 11 bases left between them. There are 14 residues in the CDR3. Germline-derived CDR1 and CDR2 are LNHDA and SQIVND (reference sequence).